A selection of T cell receptor beta chains follows, all from one sample in a study of blood T cell repertoires in COVID-19. Libraries were prepared by immunoSEQ multiplex PCR; TCRdb keeps only in-frame clonotypes and omits some of them. The data show 200,000 to 250,000 clones, roughly 83% seen once. The sequenced sample was peripheral blood. The source of these receptors is a man at least 80 years old with acute or convalescent COVID-19. The CDR3 runs from the conserved cysteine through the conserved F or W. A D gene is named only where the DNA matches it firmly. Clone size is not always given. Where it is, it says once, few, many or a class for expanded clones.

V	D	J	length	size	DNA	CDR3
TRBV11-2	NA	TRBJ2-7	14	NA	TGTGCCAGCAGCTTGGGACACCTCTCCTACGAGCAGTACTTC	CASSLGHLSYEQYF
TRBV2	TRBD1	TRBJ1-1	13	NA	TGTGCCAGCAGGGGACAGGGTTACACTGAAGCTTTCTTT	CASRGQGYTEAFF
TRBV2	TRBD1	TRBJ1-2	14	once	TGTGCCAGCAGCGGAGGGACAGCTAACTATGGCTACACCTTC	CASSGGTANYGYTF
TRBV19	NA	TRBJ2-7	15	NA	TGTGCCAGTAGTCCCGAAGGACACGGAATTTACGAGCAGTACTTC	CASSPEGHGIYEQYF
TRBV30	NA	TRBJ1-5	14	NA	TGTGCCTGGAGTGCGGGGAATAGCAATCAGCCCCAGCATTTT	CAWSAGNSNQPQHF
TRBV18	TRBD2	TRBJ2-1	19	NA	TGTGCCAGCTCCGCCTTGCTAGCGGGATCTACTAGCTCCTACAATGAGCAGTTCTTC	CASSALLAGSTSSYNEQFF
TRBV6-5	TRBD1	TRBJ1-2	14	NA	TGTGCCAGCAGTTCCGGGACAGTCTTCTATGGCTACACCTTC	CASSSGTVFYGYTF
TRBV3-1/TRBV3-2	NA	TRBJ1-4	12	NA	TGTGCCAGCAGCCAAGACAAAAAAAAACTGTTTTTT	CASSQDKKKLFF
TRBV12-5	TRBD1	TRBJ1-1	17	NA	TGTGCTAGTGGTTTGGACAGGGGTAGGTTACGTTGGGGCGAAGCTTTCTTT	CASGLDRGRLRWGEAFF
TRBV5-4	NA	TRBJ2-3	14	NA	TGTGCCAGCAGCCCGGGACTTTTCACAGATACGCAGTATTTT	CASSPGLFTDTQYF
TRBV4-1	TRBD2	TRBJ2-2	15	NA	TGCGCCAGCAGCCCTCCCGGGAGGAGCACCGGGGAGCTGTTTTTT	CASSPPGRSTGELFF